This TCR beta chain was obtained from a study of CD8 T cells in ankylosing spondylitis. Study-level findings and limits: A TCR beta motif made of roughly eight highly homologous variants seemed typical of ankylosing spondylitis blood.

The sample holds many counts of this clonotype. Its specificity is unknown. TCRdb fed the 5' RACE reads into MiXCR, producing one record per CDR3 protein. This table has some 840,000 distinct CDR3 sequences, 12% appearing once. The CDR3 is made up of 15 amino acids. Trimming removed 1 base from V and 8 bases from J; junction bases left unmatched: 11. Germline CDR1 DFQATT, CDR2 SNEGSKA (reference sequence). The V call is TRBV20-1, the J call TRBJ1-1; the match to TRBD1 covers 9 bases. The specimen was blood, either unsorted or a sorted T cell fraction (not recorded which). The source of this sequence is a male donor with ankylosing spondylitis. CDR3 in amino acids: CSARGYRGQAAEAFF. CDR3 bases: TGCAGTGCTAGAGGTTACAGGGGGCAAGCTGCAGAAGCTTTCTTT.